The source of this T cell receptor (beta chain) is a study of cytomegalovirus exposure and HLA in healthy donors. Across the study: Researchers found that under 90% of some 400 genotyped donors fell within the Caucasian-associated ancestry cluster.

Primers included in the PCR were 60 Vbeta and 13 Jbeta primers. Profiling relied on immunoSEQ multiplex PCR, and the TCRdb table lists in-frame clones only, not all of them. The top ten hold about 2% of the sample, which has around 130,000 clones, over 60% seen once. The ends lost 1 base at V and 6 bases at J; junction bases unmatched: 2. The CDR3 length is 13 residues. Germline loops: CDR1 KGHSH, CDR2 LQKENI. A single count supports this clone. What it binds is not known. Study-wide results and caveats: Rare sequences made up most TCRs, while some public TCRs were found in many donors.

Specimen: PBMCs. The source is a man between 18 and 29 years old in good health and CMV-seronegative. The chain links TRBV18 to TRBJ1-1; TRBD1 matches at 7 bases. The CDR3 loop is CASSPQDRSEAFF. The CDR3 bases are TGTGCCAGCTCACCACAGGACAGGTCTGAAGCTTTCTTT.